Listed below are T cell receptor beta chains from one sample, sequenced in a study of neurological immune-mediated disorders. TCRdb passed the 5' RACE reads through MiXCR, listing each CDR3 protein once. The sample lists about 120,000 distinct CDR3 sequences, 3.2% occurring once. Sequenced input: PBMCs. Receptor source: a woman aged 25 to 39 with multiple sclerosis. The conserved cysteine and the conserved F or W are not part of the CDR3 here. The order of the fields is V gene, J gene, CDR3 protein.

V gene: TRBV6-6; J gene: TRBJ2-5; CDR3 protein: ASSRKAETQY
V gene: TRBV12-3/TRBV12-4; J gene: TRBJ2-7; CDR3 protein: ASSHESEQY
V gene: TRBV10-3; J gene: TRBJ2-7; CDR3 protein: AISLDRDDEQY
V gene: TRBV15; J gene: TRBJ2-3; CDR3 protein: ATSRAVGAGGPIDTQY
V gene: TRBV20-1; J gene: TRBJ2-1; CDR3 protein: SASVMDLSYNEQF
V gene: TRBV5-5; J gene: TRBJ1-1; CDR3 protein: ASSFAGHLMNTEAF
V gene: TRBV10-3; J gene: TRBJ1-6; CDR3 protein: AITDRGNSTLN
V gene: TRBV15; J gene: TRBJ2-1; CDR3 protein: ATSRGQGGNEQF
V gene: TRBV9; J gene: TRBJ2-2; CDR3 protein: ASSARDRGTGELF
V gene: TRBV20-1; J gene: TRBJ2-1; CDR3 protein: SAPDRSTYNEQF
V gene: TRBV5-4; J gene: TRBJ1-1; CDR3 protein: ASSLAGSGTGVSRGTEAF
V gene: TRBV20-1; J gene: TRBJ2-3; CDR3 protein: SADGEAGTDTQY
V gene: TRBV5-1; J gene: TRBJ2-7; CDR3 protein: ASSLGRTGGSDEQY
V gene: TRBV20-1; J gene: TRBJ1-4; CDR3 protein: SARKRQGSEKLF
V gene: TRBV12-3/TRBV12-4; J gene: TRBJ1-4; CDR3 protein: ASSSRGYEKLF
V gene: TRBV29-1; J gene: TRBJ1-1; CDR3 protein: SVDRSGTEAF
V gene: TRBV29-1; J gene: TRBJ1-2; CDR3 protein: SVGWAAGVNYGYT
V gene: TRBV20-1; J gene: TRBJ2-1; CDR3 protein: SAPPTSGGSNNEQF
V gene: TRBV5-1; J gene: TRBJ2-7; CDR3 protein: ASSLEWGRTYEQY
V gene: TRBV9; J gene: TRBJ1-4; CDR3 protein: ASTRGATNEKLF
V gene: TRBV20-1; J gene: TRBJ2-7; CDR3 protein: SARTVATGYEQY
V gene: TRBV5-1; J gene: TRBJ1-3; CDR3 protein: ASSLGASAGNTIY
V gene: TRBV7-8; J gene: TRBJ1-4; CDR3 protein: ASSSLQTGGNEKLF
V gene: TRBV20-1; J gene: TRBJ2-1; CDR3 protein: SARDLLRDSLPF
V gene: TRBV5-1; J gene: TRBJ2-1; CDR3 protein: ASSYTPEGEQF
V gene: TRBV20-1; J gene: TRBJ1-1; CDR3 protein: SAPWTGGGMNTEAF
V gene: TRBV5-1; J gene: TRBJ2-5; CDR3 protein: ASSSGAAQETQY
V gene: TRBV5-1; J gene: TRBJ2-5; CDR3 protein: ASSPGLANPQETQY
V gene: TRBV5-1; J gene: TRBJ2-4; CDR3 protein: ASSWLGEMNIQY
V gene: TRBV20-1; J gene: TRBJ2-7; CDR3 protein: SARDGSGDKQY
V gene: TRBV30; J gene: TRBJ2-4; CDR3 protein: AWSVEDIQY
V gene: TRBV10-3; J gene: TRBJ2-1; CDR3 protein: AIRRLDSYNEQF
V gene: TRBV5-1; J gene: TRBJ2-1; CDR3 protein: ASSLAPSLAVNNEQF
V gene: TRBV7-9; J gene: TRBJ2-2; CDR3 protein: ASSSTQGTGELF
V gene: TRBV19; J gene: TRBJ1-2; CDR3 protein: ASREGPGYGYT
V gene: TRBV20-1; J gene: TRBJ1-4; CDR3 protein: SARLRGGGELF
V gene: TRBV5-6; J gene: TRBJ2-7; CDR3 protein: ASSWAGTSSYEQY
V gene: TRBV19; J gene: TRBJ1-1; CDR3 protein: ASTFLGRTEAF
V gene: TRBV20-1; J gene: TRBJ2-7; CDR3 protein: SARGRNYEQY
V gene: TRBV12-3/TRBV12-4; J gene: TRBJ1-5; CDR3 protein: ASRKQGRNQPQH
V gene: TRBV15; J gene: TRBJ2-7; CDR3 protein: ATSRELAGGGEQY
V gene: TRBV7-2; J gene: TRBJ1-1; CDR3 protein: ASSSLPPQQGAKFTEAF
V gene: TRBV5-1; J gene: TRBJ1-2; CDR3 protein: ASSLASNGYT
V gene: TRBV7-9; J gene: TRBJ2-4; CDR3 protein: ASSVDSHIQY
V gene: TRBV6-5; J gene: TRBJ2-1; CDR3 protein: ASRPLAISYNEQF
V gene: TRBV5-1; J gene: TRBJ2-2; CDR3 protein: ASSSPPNTGELF
V gene: TRBV12-3/TRBV12-4; J gene: TRBJ1-1; CDR3 protein: ASSFISWGGSGLEGEAF
V gene: TRBV28; J gene: TRBJ1-2; CDR3 protein: ASSPQQGSPYGYT